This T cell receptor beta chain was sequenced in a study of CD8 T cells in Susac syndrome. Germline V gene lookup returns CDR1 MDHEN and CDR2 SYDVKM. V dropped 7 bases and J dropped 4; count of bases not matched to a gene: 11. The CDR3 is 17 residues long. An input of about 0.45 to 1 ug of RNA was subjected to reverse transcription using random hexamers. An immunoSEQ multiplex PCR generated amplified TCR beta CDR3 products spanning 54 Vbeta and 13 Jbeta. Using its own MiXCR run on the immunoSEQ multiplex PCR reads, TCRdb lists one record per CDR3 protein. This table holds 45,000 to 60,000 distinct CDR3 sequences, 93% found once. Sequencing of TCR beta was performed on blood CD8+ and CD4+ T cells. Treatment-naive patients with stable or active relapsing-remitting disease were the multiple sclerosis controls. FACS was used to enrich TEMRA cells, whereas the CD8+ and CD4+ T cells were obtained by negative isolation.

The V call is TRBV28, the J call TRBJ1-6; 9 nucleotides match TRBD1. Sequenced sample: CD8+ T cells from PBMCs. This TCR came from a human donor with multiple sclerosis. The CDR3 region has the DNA TGTGCCAGCATCCCCCGGGACAGGGATTATTATAATTCACCCCTCCACTTT. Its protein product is CASIPRDRDYYNSPLHF.